Following are 9 T cell receptor beta chains from one sample sequenced in a study of Ad26.COV2.S vaccination and SARS-CoV-2 variants. Clones were read by immunoSEQ multiplex PCR, and TCRdb kept only the in-frame ones, dropping some. The repertoire holds roughly 390,000 clones, with around nine tenths as singletons. As to treatment: around 19 received Ad26.COV2.S at low or high dose, single or two shots; about 5 received placebo; per-sample allocation not given. Repertoires come from day 63 after the first vaccine or placebo injection. The material was peripheral blood, obtained in a trial of Ad26.COV2.S vaccine versus placebo. The origin of the receptors is a person between 18 and 65 years old who received the Ad26.COV2.S COVID-19 vaccine or a placebo.

The V gene is TRBV7-8, the J gene TRBJ1-6; D uncertain. V was cut by 5 bases and J by 7 bases, with 15 bases left in between. The CDR3 length is 15 residues. The germline V gene encodes CDR1 SGHVS and CDR2 FQNEAQ. As DNA, the CDR3 is TGTGCCAGCAGCCCGGGGTGGACCCTGAATTCACCCCTCCACTTT. It encodes CASSPGWTLNSPLHF.

The V call is TRBV2, the J call TRBJ2-7; tentative D call: TRBD2 (5 bases). Germline V gives CDR1 SNHLY, CDR2 FYNNEI. The CDR3 loop spans 12 amino acids. V lost 7 bases, J lost 5 bases, and 12 bases lay in between. CDR3 nucleotide sequence: TGTGCCAGCACTGGGGAGAGGAACGAGCAGTACTTC. Its translation: CASTGERNEQYF.

The gene calls are TRBV6-2 or TRBV6-3 and TRBJ1-2, with TRBD1 as a possible D gene (6 bases). Looked up from germline, CDR1 is MNHEY and CDR2 is SVGEGT. This CDR3 comprises 11 residues. V was trimmed by 6 bases and J by 8 bases, leaving 10 bases between them. CDR3 sequence: CASSPGVGYTF. CDR3 in DNA: TGTGCCAGCAGCCCAGGGGTCGGCTACACCTTC.

The CDR3 protein is CASSFTRDPGANVLTF. DNA of the CDR3: TGTGCCAGCAGCTTTACCAGGGACCCTGGGGCCAACGTCCTGACTTTC. The rearrangement joins TRBV2 to TRBJ2-6; tentatively, D is TRBD1 or TRBD2 (5 bases each). CDR1 and CDR2 from the germline V gene are SNHLY and FYNNEI. The CDR3 extends over 16 amino acids. The V end was cut by 6 bases, the J end by 2 bases, with 14 bases between.

V usage is TRBV13 and J usage is TRBJ2-1, with TRBD1 identical over 8 bases. Germline trimming cut 5 bases from V and 7 bases from J; bases unmatched to any gene: 7. The CDR3 covers 14 residues. Germline values: CDR1 PRHDT, CDR2 FYEKMQ (reference sequence). CDR3 nucleotides: TGTGCCAGCAGCACCCGGACAGGGATTAATGAGCAGTTCTTC. As protein: CASSTRTGINEQFF.

This chain connects TRBV5-4 to TRBJ1-2; D unclear. Germline V gene data show CDR1 as SGHNT and CDR2 as YYREEE (reference sequence). This CDR3 has 16 residues. Trimming left V 0 bases short and J 8 bases short, with 20 bases between. The CDR3 loop is CASSLGARGSGEGYTF. CDR3 in DNA: TGTGCCAGCAGCTTGGGAGCGCGTGGGAGTGGAGAAGGCTACACCTTC.

The chain uses TRBV3-1 (or the pseudogene TRBV3-2) and TRBJ1-2, with D possibly being TRBD1 (5 bases). This CDR3 has 14 amino acids. Trimming cost V 0 bases and J 4 bases, with 9 bases left between them. From germline, CDR1 is LGHDT and CDR2 YNNKEL (reference sequence). CDR3 DNA sequence: TGTGCCAGCAGCCAAGAGGGACGTTTCTATGGCTACACCTTC. Encoded protein: CASSQEGRFYGYTF.

This chain joins TRBV14 and TRBJ1-1, with TRBD1 identical over 8 bases. With V trimmed by 3 bases and J by 8 bases, 8 bases remained unmatched. This CDR3 comprises 14 residues. CDR1 SGHDN and CDR2 FVKESK come from the germline V gene. DNA of the CDR3: TGTGCCAGCAGCCAGGGGGGGACAGGTGAAGAAGCTTTCTTT. It translates to CASSQGGTGEEAFF.

This chain joins TRBV4-3 and TRBJ2-7; D is tentatively TRBD1 or TRBD2 (5 bases each). Germline assignment: CDR1 LGHNA and CDR2 YSLEER. The CDR3 is 14 residues long. The ends were cut back, 0 bases at V and 3 bases at J, with 9 bases in the middle. The DNA for the CDR3 is TGCGCCAGCAGCCAAGACGAGGGGAGCTACGAGCAGTACTTC. Its translation: CASSQDEGSYEQYF.